Below, 15 T cell receptor beta chains from the same sample are listed, as sequenced in a study of OX40 agonist ivuxolimab in advanced cancers. Sequencing used immunoSEQ multiplex PCR; TCRdb keeps in-frame clones, though not all of them. This table has about 50,000 clones, over 70% appearing once. This sample comprised CD4+ or CD8+ T cells sorted from blood, obtained in a trial of the OX40 agonist ivuxolimab. The origin of the receptors is an adult with an advanced solid tumor such as melanoma, head and neck, liver or kidney cancer.

The genes are TRBV19 and TRBJ1-2; weak D call: TRBD1 (5 bases). Germline CDR1 LNHDA, CDR2 SQIVND (reference sequence). The CDR3 has 12 amino acids. V dropped 7 bases and J dropped 5 bases, with 11 bases sitting between them. This CDR3 is CASKGAEYGYTF. The CDR3 DNA reads TGTGCCAGTAAAGGGGCAGAATATGGCTACACCTTC. The complete variable domain, with remaining parts taken from reference TRBV19 and TRBJ1-2, reads DGGITQSPKYLFRKEGQNVTLSCEQNLNHDAMYWYRQDPGQGLRLIYYSQIVNDFQKGDIAEGYSVSREKKESFPLTVTSAQKNPTAFYLCASKGAEYGYTFGSGTRLTVV.

This clone was seen only a few times. The J gene is TRBJ1-1, the V gene TRBV15, with a possible D match to TRBD1 (5 bases). Germline V CDR1 and CDR2: LNHNV, YYDKDF (reference sequence). Trimming left V 2 bases short and J 11 bases short, with 15 bases between. This CDR3 spans 13 amino acids. In DNA form, the CDR3 reads TGTGCCACCAGCAGAATAGGGACGGGTCGGGCTTTCTTT. It translates to CATSRIGTGRAFF.

V usage is TRBV4-2 and J usage is TRBJ1-6; D is undetermined. Looked up from germline, CDR1 is LGHNA and CDR2 is YNFKEQ. V shed 1 base and J shed 0 bases, with 10 bases lying between them. This CDR3 is built from 17 residues. The CDR3 region is CASSQVRRSSYNSPLHF. CDR3 nucleotide sequence: TGTGCCAGCAGCCAAGTTAGGAGGAGCTCCTATAATTCACCCCTCCACTTT.

The chain employs TRBV11-3 and TRBJ2-3, with 9 nucleotides matching TRBD2. The CDR3 loop spans 15 amino acids. Unmatched junction bases numbered 0, after V lost 2 bases and J lost 0 bases. CDR1 and CDR2 (germline): SGHNT, YENEEA. Written as DNA, the CDR3 is TGTGCCAGCAGCTTACTAGCGGGAAGCACAGATACGCAGTATTTT. As protein: CASSLLAGSTDTQYF.

This chain joins TRBV11-3 and TRBJ2-3; D unclear. The CDR3 consists of 12 residues. Trimming shortened V by 2 bases and J by 4 bases, and 4 bases separated the two germline ends. Germline loops: CDR1 SGHNT, CDR2 YENEEA. CDR3 amino acids: CASSLNADTQYF. Here the CDR3 DNA reads TGTGCCAGCAGCTTAAACGCAGATACGCAGTATTTT.

The V and J genes are TRBV18 and TRBJ2-4, with TRBD2 matching 13 bases. Trimming removed 3 bases from V and 6 bases from J; junction bases left unmatched: 5. Germline loops: CDR1 KGHSH, CDR2 LQKENI. This CDR3 contains 16 residues. The CDR3 coding sequence is TGTGCCAGCTCACCTCCGGGACTAGCGGGACCAAACATTCAGTACTTC. Its translation: CASSPPGLAGPNIQYF.

On this clone itself: Other DNA sequences from this sample encode an identical CDR3 as well. V and J are TRBV5-6 and TRBJ1-1, with unresolved D. The CDR3 spans 13 residues. Trimming shortened V by 0 bases and J by 5 bases, and 8 bases separated the two germline ends. Germline values: CDR1 SGHDT, CDR2 YYEEEE. Here the CDR3 reads CASSLDVGTEAFF. CDR3 in DNA: TGTGCCAGCAGCTTGGATGTCGGTACTGAAGCTTTCTTT.

The chain uses TRBV9 and TRBJ1-6, with unresolved D. The germline V and J ends were trimmed by 3 bases and 7 bases, with 14 bases remaining between them. Germline loops: CDR1 SGDLS, CDR2 YYNGEE. The CDR3 is 15 residues long. The CDR3 sequence: CASSERPAGNSPLHF. The CDR3 bases are TGTGCCAGCAGCGAGCGACCGGCGGGAAATTCACCCCTCCACTTT. The entire variable domain, with the rest obtained from reference TRBV9 and TRBJ1-6, is as follows: DSGVTQTPKHLITATGQRVTLRCSPRSGDLSVYWYQQSLDQGLQFLIQYYNGEERAKGNILERFSAQQFPDLHSELNLSSLELGDSALYFCASSERPAGNSPLHFGNGTRLTVT.

This clone has just a few counts. The rearrangement links TRBV7-9 to TRBJ2-7; TRBD2 aligns across 13 bases. This CDR3 is 18 amino acids long. Germline trimming cut 5 bases from V and 3 bases from J; bases unmatched to any gene: 13. Germline V lookup: CDR1 SEHNR, CDR2 FQNEAQ (reference sequence). In DNA, the CDR3 is TGTGCCAGCAGCAAGCCTAAGAAACTAGCGGGAGGGGTCTACGAGCAGTACTTC. This translates into CASSKPKKLAGGVYEQYF.

The chain uses TRBV6-6 and TRBJ1-2, with D tentatively TRBD1 (5 bases). This CDR3 region has 14 residues. CDR1 is MNHNY, CDR2 SVGAGI, per germline (reference sequence). Deletions cut 6 bases from V and 3 bases from J, with 14 bases between. The CDR3 reads CASSPQGADYGYTF. DNA of the CDR3: TGTGCCAGCAGCCCGCAAGGGGCAGACTATGGCTACACCTTC.

The CDR3: CASSLQLAGYNEQFF. The DNA for the CDR3 is TGTGCCAGCAGCTTACAACTAGCGGGGTACAATGAGCAGTTCTTC. V is TRBV7-7 and J is TRBJ2-1, with TRBD2 matching over 10 bases. CDR1 is SSHAT and CDR2 is FNYEAQ in the germline V gene (reference sequence). J was trimmed by 4 bases and V by 2 bases; bases with no gene match: 2. This CDR3 region has 15 residues.

V and J are TRBV19 and TRBJ1-4; TRBD1 matches 8 bases. V lost 7 bases and J lost 4; bases outside the gene matches: 8. From germline, CDR1 is LNHDA and CDR2 SQIVND (reference sequence). The CDR3 spans 15 residues. The CDR3 reads CASIDRGGGNEKLFF. The CDR3 nucleotides read TGTGCCAGTATCGACAGGGGAGGAGGTAATGAAAAACTGTTTTTT.

Remarks on this clone: The junction and the germline gene differ at one end; a read error may be behind it. The chain has TRBV6-6 and TRBJ2-1, with D tentatively TRBD2 (6 bases). Germline-derived CDR1 and CDR2 are MNHNY and SVGAGI (reference sequence). The CDR3 covers 14 residues. CDR3 sequence: CASTYRDSGDEQFF. For the CDR3, the DNA is TGTGCCAGCACTTACCGGGACTCCGGAGATGAGCAGTTCTTC.

The chain recombines TRBV9 with TRBJ1-2; TRBD1 agrees at 8 bases. This CDR3 comprises 17 residues. Germline CDR1 is SGDLS and CDR2 is YYNGEE. Germline trimming cut 3 bases from V and 6 bases from J; bases unmatched to any gene: 16. CDR3 amino acids: CASSARQGLRIGHGYTF. As DNA, the CDR3 is TGTGCCAGCAGCGCCCGACAGGGGTTAAGAATAGGCCATGGCTACACCTTC.

The chain carries TRBV7-9 and TRBJ2-5; D is unclear. This CDR3 spans 13 amino acids. V was trimmed by 8 bases and J by 1 base, leaving 11 bases between them. The germline CDR1 and CDR2 sequences are SEHNR and FQNEAQ (reference sequence). The CDR3 DNA reads TGTGCCAGCCGCCCGACGAGCCAAGAGACCCAGTACTTC. This gives the protein CASRPTSQETQYF. Looking up the rest from reference TRBV7-9 and TRBJ2-5 gives the full variable domain: DTGVSQNPRHKITKRGQNVTFRCDPISEHNRLYWYRQTLGQGPEFLTYFQNEAQLEKSRLLSDRFSAERPKGSFSTLEIQRTEQGDSAMYLCASRPTSQETQYFGPGTRLLVL.